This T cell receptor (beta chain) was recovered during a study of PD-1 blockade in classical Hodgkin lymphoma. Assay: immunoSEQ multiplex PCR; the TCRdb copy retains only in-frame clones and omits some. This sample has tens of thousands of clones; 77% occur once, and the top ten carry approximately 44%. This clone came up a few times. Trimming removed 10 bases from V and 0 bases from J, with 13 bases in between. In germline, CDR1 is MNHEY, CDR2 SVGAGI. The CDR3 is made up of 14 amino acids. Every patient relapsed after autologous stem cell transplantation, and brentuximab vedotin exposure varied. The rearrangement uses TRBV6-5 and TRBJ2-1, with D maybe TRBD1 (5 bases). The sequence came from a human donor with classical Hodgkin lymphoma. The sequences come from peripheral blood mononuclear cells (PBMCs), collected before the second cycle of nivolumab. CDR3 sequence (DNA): TGTGCCACCTGGCCCAGGGACTCCTACAATGAGCAGTTCTTC. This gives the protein CATWPRDSYNEQFF.